These T cell receptor beta chains were read from a single sample in a study of T cells in Graves' hyperthyroidism and ophthalmopathy. TCRdb re-analysed the multiplex PCR reads in MiXCR, keeping a single row per CDR3 protein. Of about 740,000 distinct CDR3 sequences detected, roughly 15% appear once; the ten largest clones hold 10% to 13%. Material for sequencing was blood. These receptors all come from a woman aged 18-29 years with Graves' hyperthyroidism. CDR3s include the opening cysteine and the closing phenylalanine or tryptophan. The D gene is left open where the match is weak. Expanded clones get a size class; other rows say once, few or many, or leave the size out.

>TRBV10-3|TRBD1|-|TRBJ2-1
TGTGCCATCAGTGAGGGACAGGGGTTGGATGAGCAGTTCTTC
CAISEGQGLDEQFF
>TRBV11-1|TRBD1|few|TRBJ2-5
TGTGCCAGCAGCGAAACCGGGACAGGGGTAGAGACCCAGTACTTC
CASSETGTGVETQYF
>TRBV5-1|-|many|TRBJ2-1
TGCGCCAGCAGCTTGGCGGGCGGAGCCTCCTACAATGAGCAGTTCTTC
CASSLAGGASYNEQFF
>TRBV29-1|TRBD2|-|TRBJ2-4
TGCAGCGTCCTTTGGATTAGCGGGAAAAACATTCAGTACTTC
CSVLWISGKNIQYF
>TRBV12-3/TRBV12-4|-|many|TRBJ2-1
TGTGCCAGCAGCCCGGACGGGGAGCAGTTCTTC
CASSPDGEQFF
>TRBV6-2/TRBV6-3|TRBD2|many|TRBJ2-7
TGTGCCAGCAGACGCGGGACTAGCGGGAGCTACGAGCAGTACTTC
CASRRGTSGSYEQYF
>TRBV11-1|TRBD2|many|TRBJ2-1
TGTGCCAGCAGCTTAGCTTACTACTCTCTAGCGGGAGGGGTGCATGAGCAGTTCTTC
CASSLAYYSLAGGVHEQFF
>TRBV7-9|-|many|TRBJ2-1
TGTGCCAGCAGCTTTAAGGGGCCGGGCCCCGGTGAGCAGTTCTTC
CASSFKGPGPGEQFF
>TRBV6-5|-|few|TRBJ1-4
TGTGCCAGCAGTTACTCGATCTGGGCGGGCGAAAAACTGTTTTTT
CASSYSIWAGEKLFF
>TRBV19|TRBD2|few|TRBJ2-2
TGTGCCAGTAGTATAGGACTAGCGGGAGCAATATTCGGGGAGCTGTTTTTT
CASSIGLAGAIFGELFF
>TRBV5-1|-|-|TRBJ2-7
TGCGCCAGCAGCTCTAGTGGTTTGTGGACGGACGAGCAGTACTTC
CASSSSGLWTDEQYF